This T cell receptor (beta chain) was profiled in a study of cytomegalovirus exposure and HLA in healthy donors. Study-level points and caveats: About 87% or about 30% of the time was how often most TCR beta V segments were productive, according to an earlier analysis.

Primers for the PCR totalled 60 Vbeta and 13 Jbeta. Method: immunoSEQ multiplex PCR; TCRdb's copy keeps in-frame clones and lacks some. This sample carries some 150,000 clones, more than 75% of them seen once, and the ten largest clones take roughly 2.4%. Points on this clone: Antigen specificity is unknown.

The CDR3 is 14 residues long. V gave up 4 bases and J gave up 1 base, with 10 bases separating them. Participants comprised healthy donors of bone marrow. The chain links TRBV23-1 to TRBJ2-5; the D is unclear. TRBV23-1 is filed as an ORF, its function uncertain. This clonotype was sampled from a man in his fifties or sixties in good health and CMV-seronegative. The sequencing sample was made of PBMCs. The CDR3 nucleotides are TGCGCCAGCAGTCCCCCTCTGGCCCAAGAGACCCAGTACTTC. Protein product: CASSPPLAQETQYF.